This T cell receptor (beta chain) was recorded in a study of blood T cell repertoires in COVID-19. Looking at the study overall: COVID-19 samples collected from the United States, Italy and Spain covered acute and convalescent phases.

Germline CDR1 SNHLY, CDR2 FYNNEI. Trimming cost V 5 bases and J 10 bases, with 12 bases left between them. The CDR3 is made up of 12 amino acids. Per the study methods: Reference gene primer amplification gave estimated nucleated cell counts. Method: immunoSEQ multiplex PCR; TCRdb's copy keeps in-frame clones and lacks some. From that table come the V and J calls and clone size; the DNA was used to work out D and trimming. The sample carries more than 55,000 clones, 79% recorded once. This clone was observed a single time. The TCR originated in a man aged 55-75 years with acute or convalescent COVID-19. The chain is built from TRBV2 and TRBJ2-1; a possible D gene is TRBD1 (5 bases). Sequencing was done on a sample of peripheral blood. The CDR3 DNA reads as TGTGCCAGCAGTTCGCAGGGCAGGGAGCAGTTCTTC. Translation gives CASSSQGREQFF.